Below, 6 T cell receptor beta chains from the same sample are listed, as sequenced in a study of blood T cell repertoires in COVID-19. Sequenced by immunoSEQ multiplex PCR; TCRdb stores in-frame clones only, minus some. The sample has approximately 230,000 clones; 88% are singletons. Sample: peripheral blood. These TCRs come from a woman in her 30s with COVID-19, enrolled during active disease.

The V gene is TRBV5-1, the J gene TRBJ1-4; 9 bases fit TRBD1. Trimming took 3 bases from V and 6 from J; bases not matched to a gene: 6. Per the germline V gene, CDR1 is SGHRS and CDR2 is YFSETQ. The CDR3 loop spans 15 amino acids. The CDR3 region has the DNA TGCGCCAGCAGCTCGACAGGGGGACCCGATGAAAAACTGTTTTTT. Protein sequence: CASSSTGGPDEKLFF.

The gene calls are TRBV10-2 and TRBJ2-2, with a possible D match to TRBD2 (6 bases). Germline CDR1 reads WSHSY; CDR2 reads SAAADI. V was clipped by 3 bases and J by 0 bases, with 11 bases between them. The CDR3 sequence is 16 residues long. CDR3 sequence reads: CASSDSPGANTGELFF. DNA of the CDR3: TGCGCCAGCAGTGATAGCCCGGGGGCGAACACCGGGGAGCTGTTTTTT.

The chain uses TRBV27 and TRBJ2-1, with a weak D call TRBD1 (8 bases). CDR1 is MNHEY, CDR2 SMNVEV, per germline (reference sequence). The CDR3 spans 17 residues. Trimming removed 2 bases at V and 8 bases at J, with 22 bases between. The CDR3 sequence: CASSLSRQGLGRDEQFF. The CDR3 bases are TGTGCCAGCAGTTTAAGCCGACAGGGGTTGGGGAGGGATGAGCAGTTCTTC.

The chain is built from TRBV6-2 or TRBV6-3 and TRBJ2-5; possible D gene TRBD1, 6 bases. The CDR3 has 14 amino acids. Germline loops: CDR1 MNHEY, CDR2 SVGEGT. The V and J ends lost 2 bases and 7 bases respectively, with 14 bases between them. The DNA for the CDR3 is TGTGCCAGCAGTTACGGGGGCGCCTTGGGGACCCAGTACTTC. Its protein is CASSYGGALGTQYF.

The CDR3 reads CASSLSPGQVEAFF. The DNA for the CDR3 is TGTGCCAGCTCACTAAGTCCGGGACAGGTTGAAGCTTTCTTT. This chain joins TRBV18 and TRBJ1-1, with 8 positions matching TRBD1. CDR3 size: 14 residues. The germline V gene encodes CDR1 KGHSH and CDR2 LQKENI. J gave up 7 bases and V 4 bases, and 8 bases lay outside the gene matches.

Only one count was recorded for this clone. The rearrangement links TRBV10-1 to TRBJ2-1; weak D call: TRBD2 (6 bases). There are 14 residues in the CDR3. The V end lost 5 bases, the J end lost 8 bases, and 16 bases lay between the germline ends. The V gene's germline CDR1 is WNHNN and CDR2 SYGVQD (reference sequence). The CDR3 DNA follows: TGCGCCAGCAGTCGACAACCCGGGAGCGATGAGCAGTTCTTC. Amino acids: CASSRQPGSDEQFF.